The 6 T cell receptor beta chains below come from one sample, sequenced in a study of blood T cells in healthy people across ages. The second PCR ran roughly 6 to 11 cycles with a sample-barcoded 5' primer and J-beta primers. Each CDR3 protein is one row after TCRdb ran MiXCR on the 5' RACE reads. The table includes over 1,300,000 distinct CDR3 sequences, roughly 59% detected once. Sample: blood. Every receptor here comes from a man between 18 and 29 years old in good health.

The rearrangement links TRBV4-2 to TRBJ1-2, with D maybe TRBD1 (5 bases). There are 14 residues in the CDR3. The V end lost 0 bases, the J end lost 7 bases, and 12 bases lay between the germline ends. Per the germline V gene, CDR1 is LGHNA and CDR2 is YNFKEQ. CDR3: CASSQDLRGGGYTF. The CDR3 DNA sequence: TGTGCCAGCAGCCAAGATTTGAGGGGAGGTGGCTACACCTTC.

V and J are TRBV13 and TRBJ2-7; D may match TRBD1 or TRBD2 (6 bases each). CDR3 length: 14 amino acids. CDR1 and CDR2 (germline): PRHDT, FYEKMQ (reference sequence). V gave up 4 bases and J gave up 2 bases, with 12 bases separating them. The chain's CDR3 is CASSSTGAAYEQYF. DNA for the CDR3: TGTGCCAGCAGCTCCACGGGGGCCGCCTACGAGCAGTACTTC.

The chain is built from TRBV7-9 and TRBJ2-1, with 10 bases that match TRBD2. This CDR3 has 16 amino acids. Germline V gene data show CDR1 as SEHNR and CDR2 as FQNEAQ (reference sequence). After removal of 5 bases from V and 8 bases from J, the junction contained 12 bases not matched to a gene. CDR3: CASSPYSGGALYEQFF. The CDR3 DNA reads as TGTGCCAGCAGCCCCTACAGCGGGGGGGCCCTGTATGAGCAGTTCTTC.

The chain links TRBV27 to TRBJ1-4, with a possible D match to TRBD1 (5 bases). V lost 7 bases and J 5 bases, leaving 20 bases between the germline ends. The germline V gene encodes CDR1 MNHEY and CDR2 SMNVEV (reference sequence). This CDR3 spans 16 amino acids. The CDR3 reads CASTRQLGGYNEKLFF. The DNA for the CDR3 is TGTGCCAGCACTAGACAGCTGGGTGGATACAATGAAAAACTGTTTTTT.

The chain employs TRBV19 and TRBJ2-5, with D unresolved. CDR3 size: 14 residues. Looked up from germline, CDR1 is LNHDA and CDR2 is SQIVND (reference sequence). V was pared by 1 base and J by 0 bases, with 6 bases between. In DNA, the CDR3 is TGTGCCAGTAGTATAGGGACGTACCAAGAGACCCAGTACTTC. This translates into CASSIGTYQETQYF.

The chain employs TRBV11-2 and TRBJ2-1, with D possibly matching TRBD2 (6 bases). The CDR3 is 15 amino acids. Germline V CDR1 and CDR2: SGHAT, FQNNGV. V dropped 0 bases and J dropped 6 bases, with 12 bases sitting between them. CDR3 residues: CASSLETRVLNEQFF. The CDR3 DNA reads TGTGCCAGCAGCTTAGAGACTAGGGTTCTCAATGAGCAGTTCTTC.